These T cell receptor beta chains were read from a single sample in a study of OX40 agonist ivuxolimab in advanced cancers. Repertoires were generated with immunoSEQ multiplex PCR, while TCRdb's copy carries only in-frame clones and drops some. The data contain about 66,000 clones, about 85% of them singletons. The sequencing used CD4+ or CD8+ T cells sorted from blood, collected in a trial of the OX40 agonist ivuxolimab. The receptor set was obtained from an adult with an advanced solid tumor such as melanoma, head and neck, liver or kidney cancer. The CDR3 runs from the conserved cysteine through the conserved F or W.

>TRBJ1-5|TRBV19
CASSATGDQPQHF
>TRBJ2-7|TRBV27
CASSLRSGDRARVSYEQYF
>TRBJ2-1|TRBV2
CATNGWTSGSRANEQFF
>TRBJ1-1|TRBV2
CASSELRTGTEAFF
>TRBJ2-7|TRBV2
CASSDFPGPEYF
>TRBJ1-5|TRBV12-5
CASASGNQPQHF
>TRBJ1-4|TRBV5-4
CASSDGQAREKLFF
>TRBJ1-4|TRBV6-1
CASSWTGTLEKLFF
>TRBJ2-7|TRBV19
CASSTPGLAGHEQYF
>TRBJ1-5|TRBV27
CASSLGRGVQPQHF
>TRBJ2-1|TRBV27
CASSLPSLTDRGRGRYNEQFF
>TRBJ2-3|TRBV14
CASSQESGGLGTDTQYF
>TRBJ1-1|TRBV7-8
CVGKGSDTEAFF
>TRBJ2-2|TRBV19
CASSWASGELFF
>TRBJ1-1|TRBV5-1
CASSLNMNTEAFF
>TRBJ2-7|TRBV28
CATGRGREQYF
>TRBJ2-1|TRBV11-3
CASSSEGGKEQFF